This record looks at one TCR beta chain sequence and its context. Authors' data handling: Amplified reference gene primers provided the basis for estimating nucleated cell counts. Data came from immunoSEQ multiplex PCR; TCRdb stores just in-frame clones and leaves some out. V, J and clone size are taken as reported in that table, and D and trimming were inferred from the DNA itself. The data hold roughly 100,000 clones, with 70% to 80% observed a single time. These data belong to a study of blood T cell repertoires in COVID-19. Background on the study: Acute and convalescent COVID-19 specimens originated in the United States, Italy and Spain. Sample material is recorded as cDNA or gDNA derived from T cells, B-cell-depleted T cells, or PBMCs.

Germline-derived CDR1 and CDR2 are SNHLY and FYNNEI. The CDR3 consists of 12 residues. The ends were cut back, 11 bases at V and 5 bases at J, with 15 bases in the middle. Sequenced sample: peripheral blood. The chain links TRBV2 to TRBJ2-5, with D hard to call. The TCR sequence derives from a man aged 65-85 years with active or convalescent COVID-19. The CDR3 sequence is CAVSNLAETQYF. In DNA form, the CDR3 reads TGTGCCGTCTCTAACCTCGCGGAGACCCAGTACTTC.